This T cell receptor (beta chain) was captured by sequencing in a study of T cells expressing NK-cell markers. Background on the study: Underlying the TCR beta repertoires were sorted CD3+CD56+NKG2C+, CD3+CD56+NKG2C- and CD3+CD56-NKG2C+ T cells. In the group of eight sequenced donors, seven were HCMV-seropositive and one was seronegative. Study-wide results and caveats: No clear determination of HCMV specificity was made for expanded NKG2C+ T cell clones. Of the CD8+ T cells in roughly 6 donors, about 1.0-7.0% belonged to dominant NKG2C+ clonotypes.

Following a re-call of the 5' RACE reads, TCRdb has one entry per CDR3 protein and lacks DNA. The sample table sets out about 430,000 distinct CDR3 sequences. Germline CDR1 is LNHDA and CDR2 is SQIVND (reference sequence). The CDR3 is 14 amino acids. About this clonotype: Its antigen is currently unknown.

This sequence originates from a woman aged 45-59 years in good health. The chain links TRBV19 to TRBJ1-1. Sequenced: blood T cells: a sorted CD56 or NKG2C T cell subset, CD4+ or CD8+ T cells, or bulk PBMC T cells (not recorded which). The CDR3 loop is CASSIDLSRGSAFF.